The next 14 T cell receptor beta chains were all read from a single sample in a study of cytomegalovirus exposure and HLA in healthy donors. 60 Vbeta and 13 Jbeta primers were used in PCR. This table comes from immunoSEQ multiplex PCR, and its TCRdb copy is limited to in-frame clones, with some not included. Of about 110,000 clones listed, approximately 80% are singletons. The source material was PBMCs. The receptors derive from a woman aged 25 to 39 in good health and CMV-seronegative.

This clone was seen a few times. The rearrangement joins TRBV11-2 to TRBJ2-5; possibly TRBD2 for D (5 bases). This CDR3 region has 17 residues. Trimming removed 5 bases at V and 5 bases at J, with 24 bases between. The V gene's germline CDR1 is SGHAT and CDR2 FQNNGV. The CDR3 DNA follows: TGTGCCAGCAGCGCCGATTACCTCGGTCCTACGGGGGAGACCCAGTACTTC. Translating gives CASSADYLGPTGETQYF.

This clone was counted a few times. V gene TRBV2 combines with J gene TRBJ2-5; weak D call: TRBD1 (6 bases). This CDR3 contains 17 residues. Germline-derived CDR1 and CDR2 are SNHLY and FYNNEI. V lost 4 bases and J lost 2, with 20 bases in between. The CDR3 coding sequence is TGTGCCAGCAGTGGGGGGCAGGGTGGCAACCCTCAAGAGACCCAGTACTTC. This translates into CASSGGQGGNPQETQYF. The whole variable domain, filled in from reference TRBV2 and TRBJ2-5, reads EPEVTQTPSHQVTQMGQEVILRCVPISNHLYFYWYRQILGQKVEFLVSFYNNEISEKSEIFDDQFSVERPDGSNFTLKIRSTKLEDSAMYFCASSGGQGGNPQETQYFGPGTRLLVL.

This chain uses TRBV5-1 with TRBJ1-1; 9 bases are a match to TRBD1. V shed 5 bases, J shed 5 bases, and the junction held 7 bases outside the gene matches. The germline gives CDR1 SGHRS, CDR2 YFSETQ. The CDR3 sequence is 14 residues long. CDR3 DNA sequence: TGCGCCAGCAGGGGGGACAGGGTTGATACTGAAGCTTTCTTT. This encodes CASRGDRVDTEAFF.

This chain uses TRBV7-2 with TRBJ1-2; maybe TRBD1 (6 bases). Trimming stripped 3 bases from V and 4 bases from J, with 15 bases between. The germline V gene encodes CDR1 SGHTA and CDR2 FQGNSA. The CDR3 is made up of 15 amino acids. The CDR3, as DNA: TGTGCCAGCAGCTTGGGTTCACAGGGTTCCTATGGCTACACCTTC. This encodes CASSLGSQGSYGYTF. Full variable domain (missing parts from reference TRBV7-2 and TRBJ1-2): GAGVSQSPSNKVTEKGKDVELRCDPISGHTALYWYRQSLGQGLEFLIYFQGNSAPDKSGLPSDRFSAERTGGSVSTLTIQRTQQEDSAVYLCASSLGSQGSYGYTFGSGTRLTVV.

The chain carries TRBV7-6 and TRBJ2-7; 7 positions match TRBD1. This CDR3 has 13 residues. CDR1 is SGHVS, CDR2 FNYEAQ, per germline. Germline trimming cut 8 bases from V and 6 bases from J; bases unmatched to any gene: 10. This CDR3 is CASGVPNRGEQYF. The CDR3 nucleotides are TGTGCCAGCGGGGTACCCAACAGGGGCGAGCAGTACTTC.

The DNA of the CDR3 is TGTGCCAGCAGGTCAGGGGTCTTGCAAAATCAGCCCCAGCATTTT. This gives the protein CASRSGVLQNQPQHF. V and J are TRBV6-5 and TRBJ1-5; possible D gene TRBD1, 6 bases. This CDR3 has 15 residues. Germline CDR1 is MNHEY and CDR2 is SVGAGI. Trimming stripped 6 bases from V and 4 bases from J, with 16 bases between.

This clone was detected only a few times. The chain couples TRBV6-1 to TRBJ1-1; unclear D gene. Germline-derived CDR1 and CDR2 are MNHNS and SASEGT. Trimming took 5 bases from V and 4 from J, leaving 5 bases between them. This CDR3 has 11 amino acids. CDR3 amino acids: CASSPVTEAFF. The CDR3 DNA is TGTGCCAGCAGTCCGGTCACTGAAGCTTTCTTT.

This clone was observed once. CDR3 DNA sequence: TGTGCCAGCAGTCAGACAGAAAGCAATCAGCCCCAGCATTTT. Translated: CASSQTESNQPQHF. The chain recombines TRBV6-6 with TRBJ1-5; D is perhaps TRBD1 (5 bases). The CDR3 sequence is 14 residues long. V lost 5 bases to trimming and J lost 1 base, with 9 bases between them. Germline lookup yields CDR1 MNHNY and CDR2 SVGAGI (reference sequence).

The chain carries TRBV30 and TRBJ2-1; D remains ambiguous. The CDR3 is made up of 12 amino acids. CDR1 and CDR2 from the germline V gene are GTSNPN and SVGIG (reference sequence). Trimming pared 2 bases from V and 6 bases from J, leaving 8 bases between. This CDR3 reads CAWSRGPNEQFF. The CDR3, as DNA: TGTGCCTGGAGTCGCGGCCCCAATGAGCAGTTCTTC.

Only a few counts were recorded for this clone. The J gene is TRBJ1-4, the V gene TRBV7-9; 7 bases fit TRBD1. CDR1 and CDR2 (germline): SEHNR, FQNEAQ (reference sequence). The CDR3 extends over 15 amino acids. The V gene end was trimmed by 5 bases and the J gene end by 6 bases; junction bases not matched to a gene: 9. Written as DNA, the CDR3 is TGTGCCAGCAGCCATGCTGACAGGGAATATGAAAAACTGTTTTTT. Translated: CASSHADREYEKLFF.

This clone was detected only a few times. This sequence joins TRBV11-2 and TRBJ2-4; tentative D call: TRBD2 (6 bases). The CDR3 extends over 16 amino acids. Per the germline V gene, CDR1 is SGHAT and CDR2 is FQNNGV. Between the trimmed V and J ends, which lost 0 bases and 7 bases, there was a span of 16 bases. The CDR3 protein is CASSLEPGTLRNIQYF. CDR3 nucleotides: TGTGCCAGCAGCTTAGAACCAGGGACTTTAAGGAACATTCAGTACTTC.

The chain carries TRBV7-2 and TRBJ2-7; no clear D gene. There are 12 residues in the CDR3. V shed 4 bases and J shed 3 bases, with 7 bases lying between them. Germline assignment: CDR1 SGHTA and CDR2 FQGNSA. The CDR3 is CASSSGNYEQYF. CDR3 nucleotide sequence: TGTGCCAGCAGCTCCGGTAACTACGAGCAGTACTTC.

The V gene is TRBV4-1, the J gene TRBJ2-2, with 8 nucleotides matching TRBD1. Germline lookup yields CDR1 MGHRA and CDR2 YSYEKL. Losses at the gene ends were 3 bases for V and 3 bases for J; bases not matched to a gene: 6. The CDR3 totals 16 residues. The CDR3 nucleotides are TGCGCCAGCAGCCACGGACAGGGCTTTTACACCGGGGAGCTGTTTTTT. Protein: CASSHGQGFYTGELFF.

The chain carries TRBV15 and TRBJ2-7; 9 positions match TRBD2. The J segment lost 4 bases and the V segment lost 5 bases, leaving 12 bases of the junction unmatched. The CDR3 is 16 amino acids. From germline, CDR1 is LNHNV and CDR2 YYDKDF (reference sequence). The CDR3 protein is CATSPAGASGTYEQYF. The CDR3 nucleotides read TGTGCCACCAGCCCCGCCGGCGCTAGCGGGACTTACGAGCAGTACTTC.